One sample yielded the 20 T cell receptor beta chains listed below, sequenced in a study of blood T cell repertoires in COVID-19. Assay: immunoSEQ multiplex PCR; the TCRdb copy retains only in-frame clones and omits some. The sample consists of approximately 52,000 clones, roughly 89% of them appearing once. Sample: peripheral blood. All receptors derive from a man aged 55 to 69 with active COVID-19.

The genes are TRBV2 and TRBJ1-4, with 7 bases identical to TRBD1. The CDR3 sequence is 14 residues long. Losses at the gene ends were 8 bases for V and 4 bases for J; bases not matched to a gene: 7. Germline CDR1 reads SNHLY; CDR2 reads FYNNEI. CDR3 protein: CASERQGRNEKLFF. DNA of the CDR3: TGTGCCAGCGAAAGACAGGGCCGTAATGAAAAACTGTTTTTT.

The V gene is TRBV19, the J gene TRBJ2-1, with 7 nucleotides matching TRBD2. J was trimmed by 4 bases and V by 5 bases; bases with no gene match: 5. Germline loops: CDR1 LNHDA, CDR2 SQIVND (reference sequence). CDR3 size: 14 residues. Here the CDR3 reads CASSALAAYNEQFF. CDR3 coding DNA: TGTGCCAGTAGTGCGCTAGCGGCATACAATGAGCAGTTCTTC. Filled out from reference TRBV19 and TRBJ2-1, the complete variable domain reads DGGITQSPKYLFRKEGQNVTLSCEQNLNHDAMYWYRQDPGQGLRLIYYSQIVNDFQKGDIAEGYSVSREKKESFPLTVTSAQKNPTAFYLCASSALAAYNEQFFGPGTRLTVL.

The chain is built from TRBV28 and TRBJ1-4; D remains ambiguous. Trimming left V 8 bases short and J 3 bases short, with 10 bases between. The CDR3 consists of 13 residues. The germline V gene has CDR1 MDHEN and CDR2 SYDVKM. The CDR3 sequence: CASSEQPNEKLFF. The DNA for the CDR3 is TGTGCCAGCTCCGAACAGCCTAATGAAAAACTGTTTTTT.

This chain joins TRBV18 and TRBJ2-1, with D possibly matching TRBD1 (5 bases). Germline assignment: CDR1 KGHSH and CDR2 LQKENI. The length of the CDR3 is 15 residues. V lost 2 bases to trimming and J lost 0 bases, with 8 bases between them. CDR3: CASSPGASSYNEQFF. The DNA for the CDR3 is TGTGCCAGCTCACCAGGGGCTTCCTCCTACAATGAGCAGTTCTTC. Based on the CDR3 plus reference TRBV18 and TRBJ2-1, the full variable domain is NAGVMQNPRHLVRRRGQEARLRCSPMKGHSHVYWYRQLPEEGLKFMVYLQKENIIDESGMPKERFSAEFPKEGPSILRIQQVVRGDSAAYFCASSPGASSYNEQFFGPGTRLTVL.

This clone has just a few counts. The chain links TRBV9 to TRBJ2-7, with 7 positions matching TRBD1. The CDR3 covers 14 residues. V lost 4 bases and J lost 0; bases outside the gene matches: 4. Germline values: CDR1 SGDLS, CDR2 YYNGEE. The CDR3 DNA reads as TGTGCCAGCAGCCACGGACAGGACTCCTACGAGCAGTACTTC. Amino acids: CASSHGQDSYEQYF.

The gene calls are TRBV2 and TRBJ2-1; 12 bases are shared with TRBD2. Germline V CDR1 and CDR2: SNHLY, FYNNEI. Trimming took 6 bases from V and 6 from J; bases not matched to a gene: 9. The CDR3 runs to 16 residues. As DNA, the CDR3 is TGTGCCAGCAGGCGGACTAGCGGGACAGCCCTCAATGAGCAGTTCTTC. It specifies CASRRTSGTALNEQFF. Complete variable domain (other parts from reference TRBV2 and TRBJ2-1): EPEVTQTPSHQVTQMGQEVILRCVPISNHLYFYWYRQILGQKVEFLVSFYNNEISEKSEIFDDQFSVERPDGSNFTLKIRSTKLEDSAMYFCASRRTSGTALNEQFFGPGTRLTVL.

The rearrangement links TRBV4-1 to TRBJ2-1; 7 bases map to TRBD2. The CDR3 is 15 amino acids. Germline CDR1 and CDR2: MGHRA and YSYEKL. With 0 bases clipped from V and 3 bases from J, the junction kept 2 bases outside the gene matches. As DNA, the CDR3 is TGCGCCAGCAGCCAAGAGCTAGCGGTCTACAATGAGCAGTTCTTC. Its protein product is CASSQELAVYNEQFF.

The V call is TRBV5-6, the J call TRBJ1-2; the D is unclear. The germline V gene encodes CDR1 SGHDT and CDR2 YYEEEE. The CDR3 is made up of 14 amino acids. V was trimmed by 4 bases and J by 4 bases, leaving 14 bases between them. CDR3 in amino acids: CASSVGTELYGYTF. The CDR3 coding sequence is TGTGCCAGCAGCGTGGGAACAGAGCTCTATGGCTACACCTTC.

The chain employs TRBV5-5 and TRBJ2-7; D is unresolved. The CDR3 runs 13 residues. The V gene's germline CDR1 is SGHKS and CDR2 YYEKEE (reference sequence). Trimming left V 3 bases short and J 0 bases short, with 7 bases between. The CDR3, as DNA: TGTGCCAGCAGCTCGGTCCCCTCCTACGAGCAGTACTTC. This encodes CASSSVPSYEQYF.

V and J are TRBV19 and TRBJ2-1; perhaps TRBD1 as D (6 bases). V lost 7 bases and J lost 5, with 24 bases in between. The CDR3 is 17 amino acids. Germline-derived CDR1 and CDR2 are LNHDA and SQIVND (reference sequence). The CDR3 bases are TGTGCCAGTACCCCATGGTTGGACAGCACAAAGAACAATGAGCAGTTCTTC. Protein: CASTPWLDSTKNNEQFF.

The chain recombines TRBV29-1 with TRBJ2-3, with 9 bases lining up with TRBD1. Trimming took 6 bases from V and 4 from J; bases not matched to a gene: 8. This CDR3 has 14 amino acids. Germline assignment: CDR1 SQVTM and CDR2 ANQGSEA. This CDR3 is CSVATGGGADTQYF. The CDR3 DNA reads as TGCAGCGTCGCAACAGGGGGCGGGGCAGATACGCAGTATTTT.

This sequence joins TRBV9 and TRBJ2-3, with a tentative D call TRBD1 (5 bases). Looked up from germline, CDR1 is SGDLS and CDR2 is YYNGEE. The CDR3 loop spans 15 amino acids. Trimming removed 3 bases at V and 2 bases at J, with 13 bases between. CDR3 nucleotide sequence: TGTGCCAGCAGCGCTGCAGGGTTAACCACAGATACGCAGTATTTT. This gives the protein CASSAAGLTTDTQYF.

The chain links TRBV6-4 to TRBJ2-1; D is unclear. Germline V lookup: CDR1 MRHNA, CDR2 SNTAGT. The CDR3 has 13 amino acids. V gave up 6 bases and J gave up 8 bases, with 14 bases separating them. The CDR3 sequence: CASSQRPGDEQFF. DNA of the CDR3: TGTGCCAGCAGCCAAAGACCTGGAGATGAGCAGTTCTTC.

The rearrangement links TRBV13 to TRBJ2-7, with unresolved D. V lost 5 bases and J lost 2, with 10 bases in between. The CDR3 runs 13 residues. CDR1 PRHDT and CDR2 FYEKMQ come from the germline V gene (reference sequence). CDR3 loop: CASSTRLAYEQYF. Written as DNA, the CDR3 is TGTGCCAGCAGCACCCGACTGGCCTACGAGCAGTACTTC.

The J gene is TRBJ2-7, the V gene TRBV7-2; 7 bases match TRBD1. CDR1 SGHTA and CDR2 FQGNSA come from the germline V gene. J was trimmed by 5 bases and V by 2 bases; bases with no gene match: 3. The CDR3 totals 13 residues. CDR3 coding DNA: TGTGCCAGCAGCTTATACAGGGGTGACGAGCAGTACTTC. Residues: CASSLYRGDEQYF.

The V gene is TRBV14, the J gene TRBJ2-2; TRBD2 aligns across 8 bases. CDR3 length: 17 amino acids. Losses at the gene ends were 0 bases for V and 5 bases for J; bases not matched to a gene: 8. Germline V gene lookup returns CDR1 SGHDN and CDR2 FVKESK. The CDR3 loop reads CASSQDRLLAATGELFF. The CDR3 DNA follows: TGTGCCAGCAGCCAAGATCGTTTACTAGCGGCTACCGGGGAGCTGTTTTTT.

The chain is built from TRBV9 and TRBJ2-1; no clear D. The germline CDR1 and CDR2 sequences are SGDLS and YYNGEE. V was trimmed by 0 bases and J by 4 bases, leaving 11 bases between them. CDR3 size: 15 residues. CDR3 DNA: TGTGCCAGCAGCGTAGCGGTGGAACAGTACAATGAGCAGTTCTTC. It codes for CASSVAVEQYNEQFF.

The genes are TRBV6-5 and TRBJ2-3; a possible D gene is TRBD2 (6 bases). CDR1 is MNHEY, CDR2 SVGAGI, per germline. This CDR3 is built from 15 residues. Trimming stripped 4 bases from V and 1 base from J, with 12 bases between. In nucleotides, the CDR3 is TGTGCCAGCAGTTCCGGGACTTGGCGCACAGATACGCAGTATTTT. This translates into CASSSGTWRTDTQYF.

The V call is TRBV18, the J call TRBJ1-4, with TRBD1 identical over 7 bases. V trimming: 3 bases; J trimming: 6 bases; junction bases outside the gene matches: 10. Germline-derived CDR1 and CDR2 are KGHSH and LQKENI. This CDR3 comprises 16 residues. CDR3 sequence: CASSPTQGGLDEKLFF. For the CDR3, the DNA is TGTGCCAGCTCACCGACCCAGGGGGGTTTGGATGAAAAACTGTTTTTT.

This chain uses TRBV7-2 with TRBJ1-6; D is ambiguous. The V and J ends lost 5 bases and 6 bases respectively, with 17 bases between them. From germline, CDR1 is SGHTA and CDR2 FQGNSA. The CDR3 runs to 16 residues. The DNA of the CDR3 is TGTGCCAGCAGCGCCAGCTTGGGCAGAGCTAATTCACCCCTCCACTTT. Encoded protein: CASSASLGRANSPLHF.